Shown below are 24 T cell receptor beta chains from a single sample sequenced in a study of cytomegalovirus exposure and HLA in healthy donors. The PCR ran on 60 Vbeta and 13 Jbeta primers. Libraries were prepared by immunoSEQ multiplex PCR; TCRdb keeps only in-frame clonotypes and omits some of them. The table has about 160,000 clones, 70% to 90% seen once; the top ten hold about 2.4%. Material for sequencing was PBMCs. The receptor set was obtained from a male donor in good health and CMV-seronegative.

The CDR3 spells CASSDPTSGRLEETQYF. CDR3 DNA sequence: TGTGCCAGCAGTGATCCGACTAGCGGGAGACTTGAAGAGACCCAGTACTTC. The rearrangement uses TRBV2 and TRBJ2-5, with 12 bases that match TRBD2. The germline CDR1 and CDR2 sequences are SNHLY and FYNNEI. V dropped 3 bases and J dropped 3; count of bases not matched to a gene: 8. The CDR3 is 17 amino acids.

The chain has TRBV25-1 and TRBJ1-2, with 10 positions matching TRBD1. This CDR3 has 17 residues. From germline, CDR1 is MGHDK and CDR2 SYGVNS. The V and J ends lost 5 bases and 2 bases, in that order; junction bases with no gene match: 11. The CDR3 coding sequence is TGTGCCAGCAGTCCCTCCGGGACAGGGGACTACAACTATGGCTACACCTTC. It codes for CASSPSGTGDYNYGYTF.

V and J are TRBV5-1 and TRBJ2-3; possible D gene TRBD1, 6 bases. CDR1 and CDR2 from the germline V gene are SGHRS and YFSETQ. This CDR3 region has 15 residues. V was shortened by 7 bases and J by 3 bases, with 18 bases between the two germline ends. For the CDR3, the DNA is TGCGCCAGCTCAGACAGGAACCTGAGGACAGATACGCAGTATTTT. This sequence encodes CASSDRNLRTDTQYF.

This clone was seen a handful of times. V usage is TRBV7-2 and J usage is TRBJ1-6, with TRBD1 matching 8 bases. Germline V gene sequence: CDR1 SGHTA, CDR2 FQGNSA. The junction had 4 bases not matched to a gene; V was cut back by 5 bases and J by 10 bases. This CDR3 comprises 13 residues. CDR3: CASSTTGGSPLHF. The CDR3 DNA sequence: TGTGCCAGCAGCACTACAGGGGGATCACCCCTCCACTTT.

This clone was detected only a few times. This chain links TRBV5-4 with TRBJ2-7; 9 bases map to TRBD1. CDR3 size: 14 residues. V shed 3 bases and J 5 bases; nucleotides not matched to a gene: 6. In germline, CDR1 is SGHNT, CDR2 YYREEE (reference sequence). The CDR3 loop is CASSWGTGSNEQYF. The CDR3 DNA follows: TGTGCCAGCAGCTGGGGGACAGGGTCGAACGAGCAGTACTTC.

This clone appeared once. The gene calls are TRBV7-9 and TRBJ2-5; D not resolved. Trimming cost V 0 bases and J 4 bases, with 12 bases left between them. Germline V gives CDR1 SEHNR, CDR2 FQNEAQ (reference sequence). This CDR3 has 15 amino acids. The chain's CDR3 is CASSLAIATVETQYF. The DNA of the CDR3 is TGTGCCAGCAGCTTAGCGATAGCAACGGTAGAGACCCAGTACTTC.

This chain uses TRBV25-1 with TRBJ2-7, with D unclear. The CDR3 has 17 residues. V was clipped by 3 bases and J by 0 bases, with 18 bases between them. The germline gives CDR1 MGHDK, CDR2 SYGVNS. CDR3 residues: CASSDSPFRGLSYEQYF. The DNA of the CDR3 is TGTGCCAGCAGTGACTCCCCGTTTCGTGGCCTCTCCTACGAGCAGTACTTC.

The chain combines TRBV15 with TRBJ2-4; the D gene is possibly TRBD2 (5 bases). Germline V lookup: CDR1 LNHNV, CDR2 YYDKDF (reference sequence). The CDR3 contains 15 residues. The V gene lost 0 bases and the J gene lost 3 bases, with 9 bases spanning the gap. CDR3: CATSRDRGFKNIQYF. Written as DNA, the CDR3 is TGTGCCACCAGCAGAGATCGCGGGTTCAAAAACATTCAGTACTTC.

V and J are TRBV7-3 and TRBJ2-1; 8 bases align to TRBD1. CDR1 is SGHTA and CDR2 is FQGTGA in the germline V gene. V lost 5 bases, J lost 1 base, and 4 bases stayed unmatched. The CDR3 totals 15 residues. The CDR3 sequence: CASSGNRGSYNEQFF. CDR3 coding DNA: TGTGCCAGCAGCGGTAACAGGGGGTCCTACAATGAGCAGTTCTTC.

The V call is TRBV19, the J call TRBJ2-7, with D possibly being TRBD1 (6 bases). Trimming left V 3 bases short and J 2 bases short, with 11 bases between. Germline V CDR1 and CDR2: LNHDA, SQIVND (reference sequence). The CDR3 consists of 14 residues. CDR3: CASSIYRAPYEQYF. The CDR3 DNA sequence: TGTGCCAGTAGTATCTACAGGGCTCCCTACGAGCAGTACTTC. The complete variable domain, with remaining parts taken from reference TRBV19 and TRBJ2-7, reads DGGITQSPKYLFRKEGQNVTLSCEQNLNHDAMYWYRQDPGQGLRLIYYSQIVNDFQKGDIAEGYSVSREKKESFPLTVTSAQKNPTAFYLCASSIYRAPYEQYFGPGTRLTVT.

The chain combines TRBV7-6 with TRBJ1-1; 9 positions match TRBD1. CDR1 is SGHVS and CDR2 is FNYEAQ in the germline V gene. The CDR3 totals 15 residues. Trimming removed 4 bases from V and 4 bases from J; junction bases left unmatched: 7. The CDR3 nucleotides are TGTGCCAGCAGCTCACAGGGGGCGTATGGCACTGAAGCTTTCTTT. It codes for CASSSQGAYGTEAFF. The full variable domain, in which reference TRBV7-6 and TRBJ1-1 provide the parts outside the CDR3, is GAGVSQSPRYKVTKRGQDVALRCDPISGHVSLYWYRQALGQGPEFLTYFNYEAQQDKSGLPNDRFSAERPEGSISTLTIQRTEQRDSAMYRCASSSQGAYGTEAFFGQGTRLTVV.

The V and J genes are TRBV7-3 and TRBJ1-6; tentative D call: TRBD1 (5 bases). The germline V gene encodes CDR1 SGHTA and CDR2 FQGTGA. V was trimmed by 2 bases and J by 8 bases, leaving 10 bases between them. The CDR3 consists of 14 residues. The CDR3 sequence: CASSLEGEHSPLHF. In DNA form, the CDR3 reads TGTGCCAGCAGCTTAGAAGGGGAACATTCACCCCTCCACTTT.

The CDR3 bases are TGTGCCAGCAGCGGATACGGGGGGGCCGTCGGCGAGCAGTACTTC. This sequence encodes CASSGYGGAVGEQYF. The genes are TRBV9 and TRBJ2-7, with TRBD2 matching over 8 bases. Germline loops: CDR1 SGDLS, CDR2 YYNGEE. Unmatched junction bases numbered 11, after V lost 3 bases and J lost 6 bases. There are 15 residues in the CDR3.

The rearrangement links TRBV7-8 to TRBJ2-3, with 10 bases matching TRBD2. J was trimmed by 4 bases and V by 5 bases; bases with no gene match: 6. The CDR3 is made up of 15 amino acids. The germline V gene encodes CDR1 SGHVS and CDR2 FQNEAQ. CDR3 coding DNA: TGTGCCAGCAGCAAGGGAGCGGGAGGGCCAGATACGCAGTATTTT. This gives the protein CASSKGAGGPDTQYF. Combining the CDR3 with reference TRBV7-8 and TRBJ2-3 gives the whole variable domain GAGVSQSPRYKVAKRGQDVALRCDPISGHVSLFWYQQALGQGPEFLTYFQNEAQLDKSGLPSDRFFAERPEGSVSTLKIQRTQQEDSAVYLCASSKGAGGPDTQYFGPGTRLTVL.

The chain has TRBV27 and TRBJ2-7; TRBD2 matches 11 bases. Germline loops: CDR1 MNHEY, CDR2 SMNVEV (reference sequence). Germline trimming cut 4 bases from V and 5 bases from J; bases unmatched to any gene: 7. The CDR3 totals 15 residues. CDR3 coding DNA: TGTGCCAGCAGTTCACTAGCGGGAGTCCCCCACGAGCAGTACTTC. It translates to CASSSLAGVPHEQYF.

CDR3 in amino acids: CASSRRDSFEKLFF. DNA for the CDR3: TGTGCCAGCAGTCGCCGAGACAGCTTCGAAAAACTGTTTTTT. The chain uses TRBV7-8 and TRBJ1-4; a possible D gene is TRBD1 (5 bases). CDR3 length equals 14 residues. Germline V CDR1 and CDR2: SGHVS, FQNEAQ. V dropped 6 bases and J dropped 8 bases, with 16 bases sitting between them. The complete variable domain, with remaining parts taken from reference TRBV7-8 and TRBJ1-4, reads GAGVSQSPRYKVAKRGQDVALRCDPISGHVSLFWYQQALGQGPEFLTYFQNEAQLDKSGLPSDRFFAERPEGSVSTLKIQRTQQEDSAVYLCASSRRDSFEKLFFGSGTQLSVL.

V and J are TRBV18 and TRBJ1-2, with D hard to call. Trimming cost V 2 bases and J 2 bases, with 12 bases left between them. The germline V gene has CDR1 KGHSH and CDR2 LQKENI. CDR3 length equals 15 residues. Written as DNA, the CDR3 is TGTGCCAGCTCACCAGCGGGCACCTTAAACTATGGCTACACCTTC. Protein sequence: CASSPAGTLNYGYTF.

The rearrangement links TRBV7-6 to TRBJ2-7; 7 nucleotides line up with TRBD1. The CDR3 runs to 15 residues. Germline V gene lookup returns CDR1 SGHVS and CDR2 FNYEAQ. V lost 1 base and J lost 4; bases outside the gene matches: 7. The CDR3 sequence is CASSLGQGIGYEQYF. The DNA for the CDR3 is TGTGCCAGCAGCTTAGGACAGGGCATCGGGTACGAGCAGTACTTC.

This clone was detected only a few times. This chain joins TRBV5-6 and TRBJ2-5; D perhaps matches TRBD1 (6 bases). Trimming pared 6 bases from V and 0 bases from J, leaving 15 bases between. There are 15 residues in the CDR3. Germline assignment: CDR1 SGHDT and CDR2 YYEEEE. CDR3 nucleotide sequence: TGTGCCAGCATGACGGGACATAAGTACCAAGAGACCCAGTACTTC. Translated, it gives CASMTGHKYQETQYF.

The chain employs TRBV7-9 and TRBJ1-4, with unresolved D. The V gene lost 1 base and the J gene lost 7 bases, with 7 bases spanning the gap. This CDR3 contains 13 residues. Germline loops: CDR1 SEHNR, CDR2 FQNEAQ (reference sequence). CDR3 region: CASSLGGGEKLFF. In DNA, the CDR3 is TGTGCCAGCAGCTTAGGCGGCGGTGAAAAACTGTTTTTT.

This clone appeared a few times. This rearrangement joins TRBV15 to TRBJ2-7, with D possibly TRBD2 on 7 matching bases. The CDR3 has 15 amino acids. V lost 3 bases and J lost 2, with 14 bases in between. Germline V gives CDR1 LNHNV, CDR2 YYDKDF (reference sequence). CDR3 DNA: TGTGCCACCAGCAGGATACAGGGAGGGACCTACGAGCAGTACTTC. It is translated as CATSRIQGGTYEQYF.

The rearrangement uses TRBV28 and TRBJ2-6, with 11 bases fitting TRBD1. The CDR3 runs 16 residues. CDR1 MDHEN and CDR2 SYDVKM come from the germline V gene. V gave up 10 bases and J gave up 0 bases; unmatched junction bases: 5. For the CDR3, the DNA is TGTGCCACCGGGACAGGGGGAAACTCTGGGGCCAACGTCCTGACTTTC. It codes for CATGTGGNSGANVLTF.

The V call is TRBV7-6, the J call TRBJ2-3; D is possibly TRBD1 (6 bases). Germline-derived CDR1 and CDR2 are SGHVS and FNYEAQ. The CDR3 consists of 14 residues. Trimming cost V 3 bases and J 2 bases, with 9 bases left between them. The CDR3 protein is CASSLGADTDTQYF. CDR3 coding DNA: TGTGCCAGCAGCTTGGGGGCAGACACAGATACGCAGTATTTT.

This chain connects TRBV7-9 to TRBJ2-7; D is possibly TRBD2 (6 bases). Trimming stripped 5 bases from V and 3 bases from J, with 14 bases between. CDR1 is SEHNR and CDR2 is FQNEAQ in the germline V gene (reference sequence). The CDR3 totals 14 residues. The CDR3 loop reads CASSPGPGSYEQYF. Written as DNA, the CDR3 is TGTGCCAGCAGCCCAGGTCCCGGGAGCTACGAGCAGTACTTC.